These 21 T cell receptor beta chains were all obtained from the same sample, sequenced in a study of human T cells and chemical hapten exposure. The sample's time point: patch test 1, 2 weeks after DPC sensitization. Treatment here: therapeutic diphenylcyclopropenone sensitization with weekly scalp DPC. From the RACE reads, TCRdb called clonotypes with MiXCR, one entry per CDR3 protein. The table shows just under 350,000 distinct CDR3 sequences, with approximately 6.9% occurring only once. The source was whole blood, collected in connection with sensitization to the hapten diphenylcyclopropenone (DPC). The receptors were sampled from a woman under 30 with alopecia areata. Some clones in this sample may be carry-over from other donors' samples.

This clonotype was picked up a small number of times. V is TRBV6-5 and J is TRBJ2-2; D is unresolved. The CDR3 runs to 15 residues. Germline V CDR1 and CDR2: MNHEY, SVGAGI. Trimming pared 2 bases from V and 6 bases from J, leaving 13 bases between. The CDR3 bases are TGTGCCAGCAGTTACACCGGGTGGTCTGCCGGGGAGCTGTTTTTT. This sequence encodes CASSYTGWSAGELFF.

In this sample, this clonotype turned up a few times. The V call is TRBV20-1, the J call TRBJ1-5; D perhaps matches TRBD1 (6 bases). Germline CDR1 DFQATT, CDR2 SNEGSKA (reference sequence). This CDR3 spans 15 amino acids. V lost 0 bases, J lost 7 bases, and 16 bases lay in between. DNA for the CDR3: TGCAGTGCTAGAGATCCGACAGGTTTTAGGCAGCCCCAGCATTTT. Protein sequence: CSARDPTGFRQPQHF.

This clonotype has a handful of counts. This CDR3 is CSASANQETQYF. CDR3 in DNA: TGCAGTGCTAGTGCTAATCAAGAGACCCAGTACTTC. This chain joins TRBV20-1 and TRBJ2-5, with unresolved D. The germline V gene encodes CDR1 DFQATT and CDR2 SNEGSKA (reference sequence). The CDR3 covers 12 residues. Deletions cut 3 bases from V and 2 bases from J, with 7 bases between.

This clonotype was picked up many times. The chain recombines TRBV3-1 with TRBJ2-3; D perhaps matches TRBD1 (6 bases). This CDR3 is built from 14 residues. The germline V and J ends were trimmed by 11 bases and 0 bases, with 15 bases remaining between them. CDR1 is LGHDT and CDR2 is YNNKEL in the germline V gene (reference sequence). CDR3 residues: CAAPRTESTDTQYF. CDR3 nucleotides: TGTGCCGCCCCGAGGACAGAGAGCACAGATACGCAGTATTTT.

This clonotype was counted a few times. The rearrangement uses TRBV12-3 or TRBV12-4 and TRBJ1-5; D remains ambiguous. CDR3 size: 13 residues. Trimming removed 2 bases at V and 7 bases at J, with 9 bases between. CDR3: CASSLNKFQPQHF. In DNA form, the CDR3 reads TGTGCCAGCAGTTTAAACAAATTCCAGCCCCAGCATTTT.

For this clonotype: One end of the junction fails to match germline, which may point to a read error. The chain couples TRBV10-3 to TRBJ2-3; perhaps TRBD2 as D (6 bases). This CDR3 spans 13 amino acids. Germline CDR1 and CDR2: ENHRY and SYGVKD. The DNA for the CDR3 is TGTGCCATCAGTCCCGGGGGAACAGATACACAGTATTTT. As protein: CAISPGGTDTQYF.

The sample holds a few counts of this clonotype. This chain's CDR3 is CASSLSGGSSYEQYF. The CDR3 nucleotides read TGCGCCAGCAGCCTTAGCGGGGGGTCCTCCTACGAGCAGTACTTC. This rearrangement joins TRBV5-1 to TRBJ2-7, with 10 bases that match TRBD2. Germline V gene sequence: CDR1 SGHRS, CDR2 YFSETQ. The CDR3 contains 15 residues. The ends lost 4 bases at V and 0 bases at J; junction bases unmatched: 4. The whole variable domain, filled in from reference TRBV5-1 and TRBJ2-7, reads KAGVTQTPRYLIKTRGQQVTLSCSPISGHRSVSWYQQTPGQGLQFLFEYFSETQRNKGNFPGRFSGRQFSNSRSEMNVSTLELGDSALYLCASSLSGGSSYEQYFGPGTRLTVT.

The V gene is TRBV4-2, the J gene TRBJ1-5; no clear D gene. The germline gives CDR1 LGHNA, CDR2 YNFKEQ. V lost 1 base and J lost 16, with 17 bases in between. The CDR3 is made up of 13 amino acids. The CDR3 nucleotides are TGTGCCAGCAGCCAAGCCCGGGATGGAGGCCAACATTTT. Protein product: CASSQARDGGQHF.

This clonotype was detected ten times or more. The chain employs TRBV11-3 and TRBJ2-5, with unresolved D. Per germline, CDR1 SGHNT and CDR2 YENEEA. V was trimmed by 3 bases and J by 7 bases, leaving 3 bases between them. The CDR3 is 10 residues long. Written as DNA, the CDR3 is TGTGCCAGCAGCTTGGGGACCCAGTACTTC. The encoded protein is CASSLGTQYF.

Only a few counts were recorded for this clonotype. The rearrangement uses TRBV27 and TRBJ1-2, with no clear D. The ends were cut back, 3 bases at V and 4 bases at J, with 9 bases in the middle. The V gene's germline CDR1 is MNHEY and CDR2 SMNVEV (reference sequence). This CDR3 is built from 13 residues. CDR3 coding DNA: TGTGCCAGCAGTTTGGTGGACGGCTATGGCTACACCTTC. It specifies CASSLVDGYGYTF.

This clonotype was counted between two and nine times. The rearrangement uses TRBV6-1 and TRBJ2-4; TRBD1 aligns across 10 bases. Germline CDR1 and CDR2: MNHNS and SASEGT. The CDR3 totals 16 residues. Unmatched junction bases numbered 22, after V lost 7 bases and J lost 16 bases. Here the CDR3 reads CASIPSGGQGSPYPYF. The CDR3, as DNA: TGTGCCAGCATACCCAGTGGGGGACAGGGGAGTCCGTACCCTTACTTC.

In its sample, this clonotype was seen many times. The chain employs TRBV3-1 and TRBJ2-2; weak D call: TRBD1 (6 bases). CDR3 length equals 18 residues. Germline CDR1 LGHDT, CDR2 YNNKEL (reference sequence). Trimming took 2 bases from V and 5 from J, leaving 21 bases between them. The CDR3 DNA reads as TGTGCCAGCAGCCAACCTACCGCCAGGGGTGCAGGAACCGGGGAGCTGTTTTTT. Protein: CASSQPTARGAGTGELFF.

The V gene is TRBV2, the J gene TRBJ1-4; D possibly corresponds to TRBD1 (6 bases). Trimming took 5 bases from V and 4 from J, leaving 17 bases between them. Germline CDR1 reads SNHLY; CDR2 reads FYNNEI. The CDR3 is 16 amino acids. CDR3 coding DNA: TGTGCCAGCAGTCAAAGGCCGGGACAAATTAATGAAAAACTGTTTTTT. Encoded protein: CASSQRPGQINEKLFF.

This clonotype was counted at least ten times. The rearrangement uses TRBV12-3 or TRBV12-4 and TRBJ1-5; no firm D call. The V end lost 5 bases, the J end lost 5 bases, and 13 bases lay between the germline ends. There are 14 residues in the CDR3. Written as DNA, the CDR3 is TGTGCCAGCAGTCCGAGTCGGAGGGATCAGCCCCAGCATTTT. This encodes CASSPSRRDQPQHF.

The chain links TRBV20-1 to TRBJ2-3; D gene uncertain. V gave up 4 bases and J gave up 5 bases, with 7 bases separating them. Germline lookup yields CDR1 DFQATT and CDR2 SNEGSKA (reference sequence). The CDR3 contains 11 residues. In nucleotides, the CDR3 is TGCAGTGCTAAATTAAGAGATACGCAGTATTTT. Amino acid sequence: CSAKLRDTQYF.

This clonotype was found a few times. DNA for the CDR3: TGTGCCAGCAGCCTGGAGTACCTCTACAATGAGCAGTTCTTC. Translation: CASSLEYLYNEQFF. This sequence joins TRBV7-2 and TRBJ2-1; D is undetermined. The V gene lost 5 bases and the J gene lost 3 bases, with 11 bases spanning the gap. Germline V gives CDR1 SGHTA, CDR2 FQGNSA. This CDR3 spans 14 amino acids.

This clonotype occurred many times. The chain links TRBV7-9 to TRBJ2-3, with TRBD2 matching 9 bases. CDR1 SEHNR and CDR2 FQNEAQ come from the germline V gene (reference sequence). The V gene end was trimmed by 5 bases and the J gene end by 3 bases; junction bases not matched to a gene: 6. CDR3 length: 15 residues. The CDR3 DNA reads TGTGCCAGCAGCGGATCTAGCGGGGTGACAGATACGCAGTATTTT. The encoded protein is CASSGSSGVTDTQYF.

This clonotype was detected many times. The chain's CDR3 is CASSRDSTPTDTQYF. Written as DNA, the CDR3 is TGTGCCAGCAGTAGGGACAGTACTCCCACAGATACGCAGTATTTT. The chain is built from TRBV6-1 and TRBJ2-3, with TRBD1 matching over 7 bases. Trimming cost V 5 bases and J 2 bases; bases outside gene matches: 7. The CDR3 runs to 15 residues. Germline V gives CDR1 MNHNS, CDR2 SASEGT.

CDR3 amino acids: CSALTSGGDYEQYF. As DNA, the CDR3 is TGCAGTGCCCTGACTAGCGGGGGTGACTACGAGCAGTACTTC. The chain joins TRBV20-1 to TRBJ2-7; TRBD2 aligns across 12 bases. V lost 6 bases to trimming and J lost 3 bases; unmatched junction nucleotides: 6. Germline assignment: CDR1 DFQATT and CDR2 SNEGSKA (reference sequence). This CDR3 spans 14 amino acids.

This clonotype was counted at least ten times. The chain is built from TRBV4-3 and TRBJ1-1, with no clear D. The germline V and J ends were trimmed by 4 bases and 3 bases, with 9 bases remaining between them. CDR1 and CDR2 from the germline V gene are LGHNA and YSLEER. This CDR3 has 13 amino acids. CDR3 sequence reads: CASSLRPYTEAFF. The CDR3, as DNA: TGCGCCAGCAGCCTCCGACCCTACACTGAAGCTTTCTTT.

The chain couples TRBV6-5 to TRBJ1-4; a possible D gene is TRBD1 (6 bases). V gave up 0 bases and J gave up 4 bases, with 12 bases separating them. This CDR3 contains 16 residues. Germline values: CDR1 MNHEY, CDR2 SVGAGI. This CDR3 reads CASSYSLGAVNEKLFF. DNA of the CDR3: TGTGCCAGCAGTTACTCTCTGGGGGCGGTTAATGAAAAACTGTTTTTT.